This entry describes one TCR beta chain. These data are taken from a study of blood T cell repertoires in COVID-19. Assay used: immunoSEQ multiplex PCR; TCRdb lists only in-frame clones, some missing. The sample records about 440,000 clones, about 85% being singletons. The CDR3 has 15 residues. The V and J ends lost 5 bases and 7 bases respectively, with 17 bases between them. Per the germline V gene, CDR1 is MNHEY and CDR2 is SMNVEV (reference sequence). This clonotype was sampled from a woman aged 18-29 years with acute COVID-19. The V call is TRBV27, the J call TRBJ1-4, with D perhaps TRBD1 (5 bases). Sequenced: PBMCs or T cells enriched from blood (not recorded which). CDR3 loop: CASSLTQGPAEKLFF. DNA of the CDR3: TGTGCCAGCAGTCTCACTCAGGGCCCCGCTGAAAAACTGTTTTTT.